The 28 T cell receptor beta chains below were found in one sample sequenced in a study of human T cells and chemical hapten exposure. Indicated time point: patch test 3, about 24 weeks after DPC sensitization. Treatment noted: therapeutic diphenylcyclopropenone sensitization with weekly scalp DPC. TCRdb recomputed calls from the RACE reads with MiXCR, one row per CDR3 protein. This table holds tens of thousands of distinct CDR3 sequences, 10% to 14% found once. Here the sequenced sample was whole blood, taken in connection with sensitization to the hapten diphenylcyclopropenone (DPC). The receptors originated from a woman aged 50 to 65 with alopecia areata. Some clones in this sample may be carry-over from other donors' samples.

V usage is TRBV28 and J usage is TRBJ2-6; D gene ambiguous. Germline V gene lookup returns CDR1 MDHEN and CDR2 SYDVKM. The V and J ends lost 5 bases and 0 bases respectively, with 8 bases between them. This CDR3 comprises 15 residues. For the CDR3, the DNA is TGTGCCAGCAGTCCCCACCGCTCTGGGGCCAACGTCCTGACTTTC. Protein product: CASSPHRSGANVLTF.

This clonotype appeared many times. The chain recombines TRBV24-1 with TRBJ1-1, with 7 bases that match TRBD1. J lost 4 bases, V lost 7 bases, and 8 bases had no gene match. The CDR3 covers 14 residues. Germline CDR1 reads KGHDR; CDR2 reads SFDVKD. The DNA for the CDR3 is TGTGCCACCAGCCACAGGGGTTCTCGCACTGAAGCTTTCTTT. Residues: CATSHRGSRTEAFF.

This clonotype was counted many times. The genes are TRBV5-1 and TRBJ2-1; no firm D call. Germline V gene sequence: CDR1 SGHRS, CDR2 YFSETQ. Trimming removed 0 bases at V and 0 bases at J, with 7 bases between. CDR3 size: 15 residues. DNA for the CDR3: TGCGCCAGCAGCTTGGCGGATAGCTCCTACAATGAGCAGTTCTTC. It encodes CASSLADSSYNEQFF.

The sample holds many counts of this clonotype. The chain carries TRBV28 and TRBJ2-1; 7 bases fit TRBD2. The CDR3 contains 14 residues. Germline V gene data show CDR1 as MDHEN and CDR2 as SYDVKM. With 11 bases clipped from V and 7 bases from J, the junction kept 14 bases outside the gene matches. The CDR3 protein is CAAFGGGPGNEQFF. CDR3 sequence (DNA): TGTGCCGCCTTTGGGGGAGGGCCGGGTAATGAGCAGTTCTTC.

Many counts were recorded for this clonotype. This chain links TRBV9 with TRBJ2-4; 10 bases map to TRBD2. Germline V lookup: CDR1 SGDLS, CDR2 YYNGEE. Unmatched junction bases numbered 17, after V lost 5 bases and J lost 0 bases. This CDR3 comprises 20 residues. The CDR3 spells CASSTSSGAGGSLAKNIQYF. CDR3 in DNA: TGTGCCAGCAGTACCTCATCCGGAGCGGGAGGGTCCTTAGCCAAAAACATTCAGTACTTC.

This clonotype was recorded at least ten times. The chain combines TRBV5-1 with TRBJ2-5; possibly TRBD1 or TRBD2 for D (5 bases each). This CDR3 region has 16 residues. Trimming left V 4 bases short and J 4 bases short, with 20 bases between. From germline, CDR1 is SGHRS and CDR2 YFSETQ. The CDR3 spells CASSLAPGPGSETQYF. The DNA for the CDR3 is TGCGCCAGCAGCCTGGCCCCGGGGCCCGGTTCAGAGACCCAGTACTTC.

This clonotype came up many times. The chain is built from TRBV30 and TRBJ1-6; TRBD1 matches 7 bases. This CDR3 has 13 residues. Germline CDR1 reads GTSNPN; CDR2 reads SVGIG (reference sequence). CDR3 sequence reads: CAVNRDSGSPLHF. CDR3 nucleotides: TGTGCTGTTAACCGGGACAGTGGTTCACCCCTCCACTTT.

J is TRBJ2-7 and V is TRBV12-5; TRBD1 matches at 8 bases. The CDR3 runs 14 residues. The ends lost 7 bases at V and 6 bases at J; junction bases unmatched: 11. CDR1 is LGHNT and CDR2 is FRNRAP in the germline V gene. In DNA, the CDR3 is TGTGCTAGTGATTTCGGACAGGGCCCCAGCGAGCAGTACTTC. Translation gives CASDFGQGPSEQYF. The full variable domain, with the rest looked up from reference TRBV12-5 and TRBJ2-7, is DARVTQTPRHKVTEMGQEVTMRCQPILGHNTVFWYRQTMMQGLELLAYFRNRAPLDDSGMPKDRFSAEMPDATLATLKIQPSEPRDSAVYFCASDFGQGPSEQYFGPGTRLTVT.

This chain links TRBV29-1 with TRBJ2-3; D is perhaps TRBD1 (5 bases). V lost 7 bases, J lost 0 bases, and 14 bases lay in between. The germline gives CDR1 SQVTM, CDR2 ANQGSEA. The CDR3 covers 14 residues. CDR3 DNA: TGCAGCGCCAGCAGGGTCCTTAGCACAGATACGCAGTATTTT. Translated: CSASRVLSTDTQYF.

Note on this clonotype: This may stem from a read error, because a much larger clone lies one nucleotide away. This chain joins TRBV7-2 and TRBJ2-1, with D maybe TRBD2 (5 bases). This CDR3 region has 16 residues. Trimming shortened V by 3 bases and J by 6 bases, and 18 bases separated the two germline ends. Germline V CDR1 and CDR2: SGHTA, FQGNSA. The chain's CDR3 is CASSFWSSGAFNEQFF. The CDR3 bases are TGTGCCAGCAGCTTTTGGTCCAGCGGAGCCTTCAATGAGCAGTTCTTC. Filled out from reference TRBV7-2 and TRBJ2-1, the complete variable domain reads GAGVSQSPSNKVTEKGKDVELRCDPISGHTALYWYRQSLGQGLEFLIYFQGNSAPDKSGLPSDRFSAERTGGSVSTLTIQRTQQEDSAVYLCASSFWSSGAFNEQFFGPGTRLTVL.

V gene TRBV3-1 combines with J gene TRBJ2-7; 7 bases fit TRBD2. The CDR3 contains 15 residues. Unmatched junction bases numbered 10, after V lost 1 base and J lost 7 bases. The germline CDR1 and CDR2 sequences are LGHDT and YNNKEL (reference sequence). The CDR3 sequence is CASSQVAALAWEQYF. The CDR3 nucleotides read TGTGCCAGCAGCCAAGTGGCAGCACTAGCGTGGGAGCAGTACTTC.

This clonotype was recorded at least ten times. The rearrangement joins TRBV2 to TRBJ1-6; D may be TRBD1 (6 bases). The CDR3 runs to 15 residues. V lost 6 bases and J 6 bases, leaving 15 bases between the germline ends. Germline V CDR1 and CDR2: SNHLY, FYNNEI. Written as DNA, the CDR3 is TGTGCCAGCAGCCCCACAGGGCTTCCTAATTCACCCCTCCACTTT. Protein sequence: CASSPTGLPNSPLHF.

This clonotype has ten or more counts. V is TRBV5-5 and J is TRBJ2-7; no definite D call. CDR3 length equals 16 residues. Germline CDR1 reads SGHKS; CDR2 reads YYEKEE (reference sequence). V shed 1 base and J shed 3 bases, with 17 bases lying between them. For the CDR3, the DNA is TGTGCCAGCAGCTTGAATGTTCTCACACGGTACTACGAGCAGTACTTC. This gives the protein CASSLNVLTRYYEQYF. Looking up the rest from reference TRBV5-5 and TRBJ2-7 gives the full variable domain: DAGVTQSPTHLIKTRGQQVTLRCSPISGHKSVSWYQQVLGQGPQFIFQYYEKEERGRGNFPDRFSARQFPNYSSELNVNALLLGDSALYLCASSLNVLTRYYEQYFGPGTRLTVT.

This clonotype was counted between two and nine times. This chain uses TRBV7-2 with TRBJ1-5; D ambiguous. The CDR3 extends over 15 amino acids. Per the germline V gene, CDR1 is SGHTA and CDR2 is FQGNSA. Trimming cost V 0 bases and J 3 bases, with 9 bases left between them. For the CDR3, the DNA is TGTGCCAGCAGCTTAGCGCCCGGGGACAATCAGCCCCAGCATTTT. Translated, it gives CASSLAPGDNQPQHF. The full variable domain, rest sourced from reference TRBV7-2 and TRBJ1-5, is GAGVSQSPSNKVTEKGKDVELRCDPISGHTALYWYRQSLGQGLEFLIYFQGNSAPDKSGLPSDRFSAERTGGSVSTLTIQRTQQEDSAVYLCASSLAPGDNQPQHFGDGTRLSIL.

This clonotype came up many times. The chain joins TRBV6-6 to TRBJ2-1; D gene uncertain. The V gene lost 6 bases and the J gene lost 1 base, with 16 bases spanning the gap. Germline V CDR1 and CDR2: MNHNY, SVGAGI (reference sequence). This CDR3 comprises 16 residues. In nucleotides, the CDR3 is TGTGCCAGCAGCCACCCTCGGAAGACTTCCTACAATGAGCAGTTCTTC. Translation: CASSHPRKTSYNEQFF.

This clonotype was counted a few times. CDR3 nucleotides: TGTGCCAGCAGTACGGACGGGAACACTGAAGCTTTCTTT. Protein product: CASSTDGNTEAFF. The chain recombines TRBV28 with TRBJ1-1; D not resolved. Per germline, CDR1 MDHEN and CDR2 SYDVKM. The length of the CDR3 is 13 residues. Trimming shortened V by 5 bases and J by 1 base, and 8 bases separated the two germline ends. Full variable domain (missing parts from reference TRBV28 and TRBJ1-1): DVKVTQSSRYLVKRTGEKVFLECVQDMDHENMFWYRQDPGLGLRLIYFSYDVKMKEKGDIPEGYSVSREKKERFSLILESASTNQTSMYLCASSTDGNTEAFFGQGTRLTVV.

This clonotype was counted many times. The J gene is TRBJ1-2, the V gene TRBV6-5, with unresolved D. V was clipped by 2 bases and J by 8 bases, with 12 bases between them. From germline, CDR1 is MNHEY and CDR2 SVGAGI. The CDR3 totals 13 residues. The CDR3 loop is CASSYRHPIGYTF. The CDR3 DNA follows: TGTGCCAGCAGTTACCGTCACCCGATAGGCTACACCTTC.

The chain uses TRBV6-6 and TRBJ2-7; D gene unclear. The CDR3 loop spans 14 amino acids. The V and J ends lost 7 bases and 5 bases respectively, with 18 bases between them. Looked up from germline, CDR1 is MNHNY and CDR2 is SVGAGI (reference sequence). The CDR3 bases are TGTGCCAGCACCGACGCCAACCTGGTCGACGAGCAGTACTTC. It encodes CASTDANLVDEQYF.

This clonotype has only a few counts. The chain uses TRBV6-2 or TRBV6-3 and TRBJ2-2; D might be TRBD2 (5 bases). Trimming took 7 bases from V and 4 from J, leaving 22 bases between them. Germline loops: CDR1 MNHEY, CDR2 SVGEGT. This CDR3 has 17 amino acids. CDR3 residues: CASIHGNSGKGTGELFF. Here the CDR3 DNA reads TGTGCCAGCATCCACGGGAACTCGGGAAAGGGCACCGGGGAGCTGTTTTTT.

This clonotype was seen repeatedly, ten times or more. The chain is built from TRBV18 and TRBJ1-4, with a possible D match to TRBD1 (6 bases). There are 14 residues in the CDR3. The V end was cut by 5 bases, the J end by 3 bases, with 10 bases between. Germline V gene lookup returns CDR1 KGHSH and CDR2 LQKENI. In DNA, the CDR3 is TGTGCCAGCTCATCACAGGGTGCTAATGAAAAACTGTTTTTT. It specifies CASSSQGANEKLFF. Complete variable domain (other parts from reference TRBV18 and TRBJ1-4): NAGVMQNPRHLVRRRGQEARLRCSPMKGHSHVYWYRQLPEEGLKFMVYLQKENIIDESGMPKERFSAEFPKEGPSILRIQQVVRGDSAAYFCASSSQGANEKLFFGSGTQLSVL.

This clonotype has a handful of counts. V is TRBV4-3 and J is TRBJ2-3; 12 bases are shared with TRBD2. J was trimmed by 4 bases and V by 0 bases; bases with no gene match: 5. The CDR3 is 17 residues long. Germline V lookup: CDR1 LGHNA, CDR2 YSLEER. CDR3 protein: CASSQDWTSGKADTQYF. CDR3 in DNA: TGCGCCAGCAGCCAAGATTGGACTAGCGGGAAGGCAGATACGCAGTATTTT.

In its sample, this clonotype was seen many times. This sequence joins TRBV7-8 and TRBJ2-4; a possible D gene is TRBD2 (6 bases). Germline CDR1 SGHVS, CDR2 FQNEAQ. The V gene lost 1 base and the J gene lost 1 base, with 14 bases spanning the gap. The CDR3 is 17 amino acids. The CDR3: CASSLGWREGAKNIQYF. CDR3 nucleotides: TGTGCCAGCAGCTTAGGGTGGCGGGAAGGGGCCAAAAACATTCAGTACTTC.

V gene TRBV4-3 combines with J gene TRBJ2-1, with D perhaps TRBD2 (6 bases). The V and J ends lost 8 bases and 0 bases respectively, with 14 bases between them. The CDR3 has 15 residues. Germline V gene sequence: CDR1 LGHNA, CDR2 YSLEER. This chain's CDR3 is CASGPEGRSYNEQFF. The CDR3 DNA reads TGCGCCAGCGGCCCGGAGGGCCGCTCCTACAATGAGCAGTTCTTC.

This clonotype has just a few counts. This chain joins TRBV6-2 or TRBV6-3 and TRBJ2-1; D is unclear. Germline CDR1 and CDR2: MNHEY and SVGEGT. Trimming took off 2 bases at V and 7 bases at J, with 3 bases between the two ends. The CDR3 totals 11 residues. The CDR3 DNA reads TGTGCCAGCAGTTACCCTAATGAGCAGTTCTTC. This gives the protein CASSYPNEQFF.

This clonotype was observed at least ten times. CDR3 DNA: TGTGCCAGCAGCCAAGATGGACAGGGAGGCAATGAAAAACTGTTTTTT. Translation gives CASSQDGQGGNEKLFF. The chain recombines TRBV4-2 with TRBJ1-4; 8 nucleotides line up with TRBD1. Looked up from germline, CDR1 is LGHNA and CDR2 is YNFKEQ. The CDR3 loop spans 16 amino acids. V lost 0 bases and J lost 5; bases outside the gene matches: 5.

CDR3 DNA: TGTGCCACCAGTGATTTGCCCACTAGCGAAGTCTACAATGAGCAGTTCTTC. Translation gives CATSDLPTSEVYNEQFF. This chain joins TRBV24-1 and TRBJ2-1; the match to TRBD2 covers 7 bases. The CDR3 runs to 17 residues. Germline trimming cut 0 bases from V and 3 bases from J; bases unmatched to any gene: 7. Germline-derived CDR1 and CDR2 are KGHDR and SFDVKD.

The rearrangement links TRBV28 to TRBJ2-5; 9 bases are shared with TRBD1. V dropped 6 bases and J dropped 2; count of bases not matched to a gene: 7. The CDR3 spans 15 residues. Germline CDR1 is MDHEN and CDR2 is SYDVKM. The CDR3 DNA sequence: TGTGCCAGCAGGTTCGCCGGGACAGGGCAAGAGACCCAGTACTTC. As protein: CASRFAGTGQETQYF.

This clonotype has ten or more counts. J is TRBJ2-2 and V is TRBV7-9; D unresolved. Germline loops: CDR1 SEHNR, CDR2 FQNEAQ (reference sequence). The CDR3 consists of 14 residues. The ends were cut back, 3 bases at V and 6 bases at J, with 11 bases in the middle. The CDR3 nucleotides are TGTGCCAGCAGCTTGACCGGAGACGCCGGGGAGCTGTTTTTT. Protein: CASSLTGDAGELFF.